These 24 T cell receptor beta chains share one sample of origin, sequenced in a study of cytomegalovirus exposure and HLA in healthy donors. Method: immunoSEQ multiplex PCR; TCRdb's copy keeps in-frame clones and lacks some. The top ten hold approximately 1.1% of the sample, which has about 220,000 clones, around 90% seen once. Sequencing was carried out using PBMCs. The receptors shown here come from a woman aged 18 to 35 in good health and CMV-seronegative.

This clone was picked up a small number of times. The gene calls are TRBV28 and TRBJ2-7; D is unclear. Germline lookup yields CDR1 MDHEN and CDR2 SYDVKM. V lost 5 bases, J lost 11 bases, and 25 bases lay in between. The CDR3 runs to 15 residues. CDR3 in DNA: TGTGCCAGCAGTGCCAGAGTGGCGGTCAGAGGATGGGAGTACTTC. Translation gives CASSARVAVRGWEYF.

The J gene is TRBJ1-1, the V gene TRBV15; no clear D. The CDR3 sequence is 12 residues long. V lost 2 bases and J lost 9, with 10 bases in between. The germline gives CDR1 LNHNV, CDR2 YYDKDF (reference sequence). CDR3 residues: CATSRSAEQAFF. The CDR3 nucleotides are TGTGCCACCAGCAGAAGCGCGGAGCAAGCTTTCTTT.

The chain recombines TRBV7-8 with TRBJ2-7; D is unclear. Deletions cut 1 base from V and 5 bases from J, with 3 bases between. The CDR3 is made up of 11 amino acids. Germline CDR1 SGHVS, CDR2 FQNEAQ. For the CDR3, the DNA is TGTGCCAGCAGCTTAGGAGACGAGCAGTACTTC. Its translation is CASSLGDEQYF.

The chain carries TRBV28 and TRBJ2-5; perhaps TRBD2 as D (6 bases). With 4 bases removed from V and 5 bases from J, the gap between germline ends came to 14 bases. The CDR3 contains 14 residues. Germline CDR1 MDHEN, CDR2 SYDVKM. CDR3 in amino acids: CASSSPTSIETQYF. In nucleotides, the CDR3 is TGTGCCAGCAGTTCCCCGACTAGTATCGAGACCCAGTACTTC. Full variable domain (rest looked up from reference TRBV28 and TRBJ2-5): DVKVTQSSRYLVKRTGEKVFLECVQDMDHENMFWYRQDPGLGLRLIYFSYDVKMKEKGDIPEGYSVSREKKERFSLILESASTNQTSMYLCASSSPTSIETQYFGPGTRLLVL.

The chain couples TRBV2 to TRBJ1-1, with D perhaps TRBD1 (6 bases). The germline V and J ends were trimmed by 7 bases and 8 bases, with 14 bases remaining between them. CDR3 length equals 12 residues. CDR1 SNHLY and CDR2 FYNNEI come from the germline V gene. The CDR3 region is CASKWNREEAFF. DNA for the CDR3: TGTGCCAGCAAGTGGAACAGGGAGGAAGCTTTCTTT.

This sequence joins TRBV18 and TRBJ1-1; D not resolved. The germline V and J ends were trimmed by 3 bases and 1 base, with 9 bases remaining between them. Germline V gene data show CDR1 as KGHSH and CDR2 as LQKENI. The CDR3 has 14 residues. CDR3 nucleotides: TGTGCCAGCTCACCCCTGGCAGGGAACACTGAAGCTTTCTTT. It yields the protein CASSPLAGNTEAFF.

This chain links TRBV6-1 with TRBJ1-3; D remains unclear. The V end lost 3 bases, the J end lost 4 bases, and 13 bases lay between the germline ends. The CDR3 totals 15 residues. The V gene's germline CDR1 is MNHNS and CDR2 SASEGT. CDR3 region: CASSDWILAGNTIYF. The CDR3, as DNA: TGTGCCAGCAGTGATTGGATACTAGCCGGAAACACCATATATTTT.

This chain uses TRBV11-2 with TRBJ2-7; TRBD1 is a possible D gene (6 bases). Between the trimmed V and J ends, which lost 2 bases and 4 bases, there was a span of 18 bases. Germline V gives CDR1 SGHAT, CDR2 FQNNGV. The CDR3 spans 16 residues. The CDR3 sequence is CASSLYGRQASYEQYF. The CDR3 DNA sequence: TGTGCCAGCAGCTTATATGGACGACAGGCGTCGTACGAGCAGTACTTC. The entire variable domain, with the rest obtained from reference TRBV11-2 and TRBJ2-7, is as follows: EAGVAQSPRYKIIEKRQSVAFWCNPISGHATLYWYQQILGQGPKLLIQFQNNGVVDDSQLPKDRFSAERLKGVDSTLKIQPAKLEDSAVYLCASSLYGRQASYEQYFGPGTRLTVT.

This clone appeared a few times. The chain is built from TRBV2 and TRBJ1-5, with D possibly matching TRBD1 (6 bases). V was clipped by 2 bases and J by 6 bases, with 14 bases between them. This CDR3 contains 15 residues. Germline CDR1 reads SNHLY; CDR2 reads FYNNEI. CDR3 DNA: TGTGCCAGCAGTGAACGGGGGGGCCGAGTTCAGCCCCAGCATTTT. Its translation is CASSERGGRVQPQHF.

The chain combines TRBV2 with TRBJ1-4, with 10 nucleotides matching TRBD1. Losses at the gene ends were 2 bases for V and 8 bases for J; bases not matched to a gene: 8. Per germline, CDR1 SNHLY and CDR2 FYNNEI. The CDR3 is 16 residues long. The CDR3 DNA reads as TGTGCCAGCAGTGAATTGGTGACAGGGGGCAACGAAAAACTGTTTTTT. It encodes CASSELVTGGNEKLFF. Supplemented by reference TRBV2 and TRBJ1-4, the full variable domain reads EPEVTQTPSHQVTQMGQEVILRCVPISNHLYFYWYRQILGQKVEFLVSFYNNEISEKSEIFDDQFSVERPDGSNFTLKIRSTKLEDSAMYFCASSELVTGGNEKLFFGSGTQLSVL.

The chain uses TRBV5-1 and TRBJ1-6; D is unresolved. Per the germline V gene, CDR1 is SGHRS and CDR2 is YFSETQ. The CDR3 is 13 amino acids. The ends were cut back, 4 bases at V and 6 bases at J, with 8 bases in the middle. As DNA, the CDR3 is TGCGCCAGCAGCGTGGATATTAATTCACCCCTCCACTTT. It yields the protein CASSVDINSPLHF.

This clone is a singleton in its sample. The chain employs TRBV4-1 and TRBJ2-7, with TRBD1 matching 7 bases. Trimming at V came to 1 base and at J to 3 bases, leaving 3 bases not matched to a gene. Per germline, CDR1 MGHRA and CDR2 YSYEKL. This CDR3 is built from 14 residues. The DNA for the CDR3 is TGCGCCAGCAGCCAAGGGGACAGCTACTACGAGCAGTACTTC. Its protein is CASSQGDSYYEQYF.

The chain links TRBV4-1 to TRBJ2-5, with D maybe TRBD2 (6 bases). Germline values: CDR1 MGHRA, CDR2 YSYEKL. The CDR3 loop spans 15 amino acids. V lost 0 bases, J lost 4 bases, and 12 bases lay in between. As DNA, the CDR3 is TGCGCCAGCAGCCAAGATAACGGGAGTCGAGAGACCCAGTACTTC. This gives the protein CASSQDNGSRETQYF.

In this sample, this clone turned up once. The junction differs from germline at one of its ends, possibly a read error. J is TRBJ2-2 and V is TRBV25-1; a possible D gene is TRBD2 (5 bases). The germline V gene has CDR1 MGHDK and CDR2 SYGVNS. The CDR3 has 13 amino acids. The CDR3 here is CASSDRNTGELLF. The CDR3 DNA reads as TGTGCCAGCAGTGATAGGAACACCGGGGAGCTGCTTTTT.

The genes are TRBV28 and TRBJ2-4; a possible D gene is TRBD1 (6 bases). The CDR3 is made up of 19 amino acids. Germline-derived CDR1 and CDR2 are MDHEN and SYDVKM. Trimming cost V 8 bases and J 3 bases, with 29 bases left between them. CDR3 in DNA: TGTGCCAGCGGGGTATCTGGCCCAGGGGCTGGAGTTAACAAAAACATTCAGTACTTC. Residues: CASGVSGPGAGVNKNIQYF.

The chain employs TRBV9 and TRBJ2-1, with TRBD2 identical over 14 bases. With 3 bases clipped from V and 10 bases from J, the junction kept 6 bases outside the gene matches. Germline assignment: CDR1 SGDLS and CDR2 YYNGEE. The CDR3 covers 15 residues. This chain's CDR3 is CASSALGTSGREQFF. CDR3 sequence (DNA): TGTGCCAGCAGCGCTTTAGGGACTAGCGGGAGAGAGCAGTTCTTC.

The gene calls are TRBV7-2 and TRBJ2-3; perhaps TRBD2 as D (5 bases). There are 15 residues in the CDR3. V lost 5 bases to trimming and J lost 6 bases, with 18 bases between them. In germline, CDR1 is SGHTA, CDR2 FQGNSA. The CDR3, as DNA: TGTGCCAGCAGCAAAGGAGGATACTCCCTGGATACGCAGTATTTT. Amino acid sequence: CASSKGGYSLDTQYF.

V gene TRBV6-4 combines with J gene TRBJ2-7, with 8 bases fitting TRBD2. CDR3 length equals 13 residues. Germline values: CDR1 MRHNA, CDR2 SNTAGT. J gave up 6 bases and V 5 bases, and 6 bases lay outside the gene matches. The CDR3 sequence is CASSSAGEGEQYF. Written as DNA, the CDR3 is TGTGCCAGCAGTTCAGCGGGAGAGGGCGAGCAGTACTTC.

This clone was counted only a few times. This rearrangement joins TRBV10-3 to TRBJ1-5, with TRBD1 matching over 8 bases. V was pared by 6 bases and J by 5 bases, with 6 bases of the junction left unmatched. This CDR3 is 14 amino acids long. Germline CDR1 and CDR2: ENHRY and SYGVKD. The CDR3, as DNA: TGTGCCATCAGAGGACAGGGCCGGGATCAGCCCCAGCATTTT. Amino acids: CAIRGQGRDQPQHF.

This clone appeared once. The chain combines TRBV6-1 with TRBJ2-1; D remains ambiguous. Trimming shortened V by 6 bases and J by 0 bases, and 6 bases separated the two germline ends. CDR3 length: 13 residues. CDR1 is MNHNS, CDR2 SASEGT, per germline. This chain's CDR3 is CASREFSYNEQFF. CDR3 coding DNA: TGTGCCAGCAGGGAGTTCTCCTACAATGAGCAGTTCTTC.

CDR3 DNA: TGTGCCTGCGCCGGGGCCAACGTCCTGACTTTC. Amino acid sequence: CACAGANVLTF. V usage is TRBV6-5 and J usage is TRBJ2-6, with no clear D. CDR1 and CDR2 from the germline V gene are MNHEY and SVGAGI. V lost 11 bases and J 4 bases, leaving 6 bases between the germline ends. This CDR3 is 11 amino acids long.

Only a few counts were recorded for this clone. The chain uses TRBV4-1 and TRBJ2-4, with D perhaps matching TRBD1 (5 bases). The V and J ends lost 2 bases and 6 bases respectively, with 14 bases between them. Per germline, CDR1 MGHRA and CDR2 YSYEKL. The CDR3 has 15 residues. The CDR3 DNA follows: TGCGCCAGCAGCCAAAGCAGGGAAGGTGGAAACATTCAGTACTTC. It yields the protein CASSQSREGGNIQYF.

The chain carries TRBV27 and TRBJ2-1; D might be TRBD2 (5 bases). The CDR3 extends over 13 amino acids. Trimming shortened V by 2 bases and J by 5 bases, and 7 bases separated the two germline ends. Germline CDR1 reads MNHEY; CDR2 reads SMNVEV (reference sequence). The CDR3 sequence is CASSLGGHNEQFF. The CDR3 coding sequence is TGTGCCAGCAGTTTAGGCGGGCACAATGAGCAGTTCTTC.

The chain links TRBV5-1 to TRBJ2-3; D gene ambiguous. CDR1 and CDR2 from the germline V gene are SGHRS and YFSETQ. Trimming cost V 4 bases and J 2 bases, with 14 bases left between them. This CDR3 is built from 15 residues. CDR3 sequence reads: CASSAVLTYTDTQYF. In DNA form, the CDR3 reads TGCGCCAGCAGCGCCGTTCTTACCTACACAGATACGCAGTATTTT.